This T cell receptor (beta chain) appears in the sequencing data of a study of cytomegalovirus exposure and HLA in healthy donors. General study results and limits: Earlier findings revealed that most TCR beta V segments proved productive either about 87% or about 30% of the time.

Per the germline V gene, CDR1 is SGHRS and CDR2 is YFSETQ. There are 18 residues in the CDR3. J was trimmed by 0 bases and V by 3 bases; bases with no gene match: 11. This clone is a singleton in its sample. Its matching antigen is unknown. Researchers ran the PCR with 60 Vbeta and 13 Jbeta primers. Authors' data handling: Counted up in a later analysis, unique TCR beta chains came to about 80 million, with around 11 million shared. The data were produced by immunoSEQ multiplex PCR, yet TCRdb's version contains in-frame clones alone and is incomplete. That table supplies the V and J calls and clone size; D and trimming were determined from the DNA. The sample contains roughly 120,000 clones, roughly 80% of which appear only once.

The sequenced sample consisted of PBMCs. This receptor was identified in a man aged 25-45 years in good health and CMV-seropositive. The chain couples TRBV5-1 to TRBJ1-1, with 10 nucleotides matching TRBD1. CDR3 protein: CASSSGRDRGPLNTEAFF. CDR3 nucleotide sequence: TGCGCCAGCAGCTCCGGTAGAGACAGGGGGCCTTTGAACACTGAAGCTTTCTTT.